What follows are 32 T cell receptor beta chains derived from one specimen sequenced in a study of identical twins (dated by TCRdb to 2016 to 2018). To prepare the library, 5' RACE was applied. This sample was sequenced with an Illumina HiSeq 2000. Using fastp trimming at Q25 and MiXCR clonotype assembly, TCRdb reanalyzed the public sequencing data and kept in-frame beta chains. Rows with a matching CDR3 protein are joined into one entry that keeps the most common DNA and genes. The sample table records approximately 620,000 distinct CDR3 sequences; less than 10% of these occur just once. The ten largest clones add up to roughly 0.97% of the sample. This same sample was also taken into another study, of yellow fever vaccine responses in identical twins.

The specimen sequenced was PBMCs. The receptors shown here come from a woman younger than 35 in good health.

This clonotype was detected ten times or more. This chain joins TRBV29-1 and TRBJ2-3; 10 bases fit TRBD2. V lost 6 bases to trimming and J lost 0 bases; unmatched junction nucleotides: 9. This CDR3 has 16 residues. The V gene's germline CDR1 is SQVTM and CDR2 ANQGSEA. In DNA form, the CDR3 reads TGCAGCGTCGGATATACTAGCGGGATTAGCACAGATACGCAGTATTTT. Its protein product is CSVGYTSGISTDTQYF.

The chain couples TRBV10-1 to TRBJ2-7; 7 bases align to TRBD2. Germline V CDR1 and CDR2: WNHNN, SYGVQD (reference sequence). Trimming took 2 bases from V and 4 from J; bases not matched to a gene: 5. This CDR3 region has 14 residues. The CDR3 sequence is CASSEAGASYEQYF. CDR3 bases: TGCGCCAGCAGTGAGGCGGGAGCTTCTTACGAGCAGTACTTC.

This clonotype has only a few counts. The chain carries TRBV7-2 and TRBJ1-3; 7 bases line up with TRBD1. The CDR3 sequence is 17 residues long. With V trimmed by 5 bases and J by 0 bases, 10 bases remained unmatched. CDR1 is SGHTA and CDR2 is FQGNSA in the germline V gene. The CDR3 region is CASSARQGSSSGNTIYF. As DNA, the CDR3 is TGTGCCAGCAGCGCCCGACAGGGCTCAAGCTCTGGAAACACCATATATTTT.

CDR3 sequence: CSVEGQGSSYEQYF. CDR3 DNA sequence: TGCAGCGTAGAGGGACAGGGATCCTCCTACGAGCAGTACTTC. The V call is TRBV29-1, the J call TRBJ2-7; 9 nucleotides agree with TRBD1. Germline CDR1 SQVTM, CDR2 ANQGSEA. V was pared by 6 bases and J by 0 bases, with 6 bases of the junction left unmatched. This CDR3 comprises 14 residues.

This clonotype has a count of ten or more. J is TRBJ2-2 and V is TRBV12-3 or TRBV12-4; TRBD2 aligns across 7 bases. With V trimmed by 3 bases and J by 15 bases, 13 bases remained unmatched. The CDR3 runs 14 residues. The CDR3 coding sequence is TGTGCCAGCAGTTTCGCGGCGGGAGATCGGAAGGTGTTTTTT. Translated: CASSFAAGDRKVFF.

This clonotype was picked up a small number of times. The chain links TRBV9 to TRBJ2-5; tentatively, D is TRBD1 (6 bases). Germline V gene lookup returns CDR1 SGDLS and CDR2 YYNGEE. The V end was cut by 0 bases, the J end by 6 bases, with 15 bases between. This CDR3 is 15 amino acids long. CDR3 amino acids: CASSVEVGQGKTQYF. For the CDR3, the DNA is TGTGCCAGCAGCGTAGAGGTGGGGCAGGGGAAGACCCAGTACTTC.

This clonotype was seen repeatedly, ten times or more. This chain connects TRBV12-3 or TRBV12-4 to TRBJ2-2; 7 nucleotides agree with TRBD1. The CDR3 length is 14 residues. Trimming cost V 1 base and J 6 bases; bases outside gene matches: 2. CDR3 sequence (DNA): TGTGCCAGCAGTTTAGGACAGGGTGCCGGGGAGCTGTTTTTT. Encoded protein: CASSLGQGAGELFF.

In its sample, this clonotype was seen a few times. This chain joins TRBV2 and TRBJ2-1; D gene uncertain. There are 13 residues in the CDR3. V lost 8 bases and J 1 base, leaving 9 bases between the germline ends. Germline CDR1 and CDR2: SNHLY and FYNNEI. The CDR3 region is CASAADSYNEQFF. Here the CDR3 DNA reads TGTGCCAGCGCGGCGGATTCCTACAATGAGCAGTTCTTC.

This clonotype was observed many times. The chain recombines TRBV5-1 with TRBJ2-5; no reliable D call. Germline V gene data show CDR1 as SGHRS and CDR2 as YFSETQ. V lost 6 bases and J lost 0, with 6 bases in between. The CDR3 has 12 residues. The CDR3 spells CASTQNQETQYF. CDR3 sequence (DNA): TGCGCCAGCACGCAAAACCAAGAGACCCAGTACTTC. Using reference TRBV5-1 and TRBJ2-5 for the parts outside the CDR3, the full variable domain is KAGVTQTPRYLIKTRGQQVTLSCSPISGHRSVSWYQQTPGQGLQFLFEYFSETQRNKGNFPGRFSGRQFSNSRSEMNVSTLELGDSALYLCASTQNQETQYFGPGTRLLVL.

This clonotype was found a few times. CDR3: CASSLAYLNEQFF. In nucleotides, the CDR3 is TGTGCCAGCAGCTTAGCCTACCTCAATGAGCAGTTCTTC. The rearrangement joins TRBV7-2 to TRBJ2-1, with no clear D. Deletions cut 0 bases from V and 6 bases from J, with 6 bases between. The CDR3 spans 13 residues. Germline CDR1 reads SGHTA; CDR2 reads FQGNSA.

The V gene is TRBV15, the J gene TRBJ2-7; D gene ambiguous. CDR1 is LNHNV, CDR2 YYDKDF, per germline (reference sequence). The CDR3 is made up of 12 amino acids. V gave up 0 bases and J gave up 6 bases, with 6 bases separating them. CDR3 region: CATSREVGEQYF. CDR3 nucleotides: TGTGCCACCAGCAGAGAGGTTGGCGAGCAGTACTTC.

The chain recombines TRBV28 with TRBJ2-7, with unresolved D. CDR1 and CDR2 (germline): MDHEN, SYDVKM. V lost 4 bases and J 3 bases, leaving 16 bases between the germline ends. The CDR3 has 15 amino acids. The CDR3 loop is CASSYPSGPDYEQYF. DNA of the CDR3: TGTGCCAGCAGTTACCCCTCAGGACCCGACTACGAGCAGTACTTC.

This clonotype was detected ten times or more. This chain uses TRBV28 with TRBJ1-1, with D possibly TRBD1 on 6 matching bases. Germline CDR1 and CDR2: MDHEN and SYDVKM. V was trimmed by 6 bases and J by 4 bases, leaving 12 bases between them. The CDR3 has 13 residues. Here the CDR3 DNA reads TGTGCCAGCAGGCCCAGGGGATCCACTGAAGCTTTCTTT. This sequence encodes CASRPRGSTEAFF.

Many counts were recorded for this clonotype. The chain couples TRBV12-3 or TRBV12-4 to TRBJ2-3; either TRBD1 or TRBD2 may supply D (6 bases each). Trimming took 7 bases from V and 10 from J, leaving 24 bases between them. The CDR3 consists of 15 residues. CDR3 bases: TGTGCCAGCAACCCACACGAGGGGGGCCGACGGGCGCAGTATTTT. Its translation is CASNPHEGGRRAQYF.

In this sample, this clonotype turned up a few times. The chain carries TRBV7-2 and TRBJ2-3; 9 bases align to TRBD2. J was trimmed by 0 bases and V by 5 bases; bases with no gene match: 6. Germline V CDR1 and CDR2: SGHTA, FQGNSA. There are 16 residues in the CDR3. The CDR3 bases are TGTGCCAGCAGCATAAGAACTAGCGGGAGCACAGATACGCAGTATTTT. Its translation: CASSIRTSGSTDTQYF.

This clonotype was observed a few times. The V and J genes are TRBV7-2 and TRBJ2-7, with TRBD2 matching over 8 bases. Germline CDR1 SGHTA, CDR2 FQGNSA. The ends lost 3 bases at V and 6 bases at J; junction bases unmatched: 7. The CDR3 extends over 14 amino acids. The CDR3 DNA reads as TGTGCCAGCAGCTTTAGCGGGGCAAGTCTCGAGCAGTACTTC. Translated: CASSFSGASLEQYF.

The chain couples TRBV20-1 to TRBJ2-5, with 7 nucleotides matching TRBD2. CDR3 length: 15 amino acids. After removal of 0 bases from V and 3 bases from J, the junction contained 7 bases not matched to a gene. Germline V CDR1 and CDR2: DFQATT, SNEGSKA (reference sequence). CDR3 sequence (DNA): TGCAGTGCTAGAGATGGGGGAGGGAGGGAAGAGACCCAGTACTTC. Its protein is CSARDGGGREETQYF.

The chain combines TRBV10-3 with TRBJ2-5; D remains ambiguous. There are 13 residues in the CDR3. V lost 6 bases to trimming and J lost 1 base, with 9 bases between them. Germline loops: CDR1 ENHRY, CDR2 SYGVKD. The CDR3 reads CAIRVDTQETQYF. The CDR3 region has the DNA TGTGCCATCAGAGTTGACACCCAAGAGACCCAGTACTTC.

This clonotype showed up many times. This chain connects TRBV14 to TRBJ1-2, with D possibly matching TRBD1 (6 bases). The CDR3 is made up of 13 amino acids. V dropped 8 bases and J dropped 8 bases, with 18 bases sitting between them. Germline CDR1 is SGHDN and CDR2 is FVKESK. The CDR3 sequence is CASQKGPGEGYTF. CDR3 bases: TGTGCCAGCCAAAAGGGCCCAGGGGAAGGCTACACCTTC.

V gene TRBV29-1 combines with J gene TRBJ1-1; D not certain. V dropped 6 bases and J dropped 3 bases, with 14 bases sitting between them. The CDR3 runs to 13 residues. Per the germline V gene, CDR1 is SQVTM and CDR2 is ANQGSEA. The CDR3 region is CSVLEQFDTEAFF. Here the CDR3 DNA reads TGCAGCGTGTTAGAACAGTTCGACACTGAAGCTTTCTTT.

The chain employs TRBV12-3 or TRBV12-4 and TRBJ1-3, with 9 bases aligning to TRBD1. The CDR3 is made up of 15 amino acids. The trim removed 5 bases at V and 3 bases at J, leaving 5 bases unmatched. The CDR3 reads CASSTGGQGGNTIYF. The CDR3 DNA follows: TGTGCCAGCAGTACAGGGGGCCAAGGTGGAAACACCATATATTTT.

J is TRBJ2-1 and V is TRBV4-1; 10 nucleotides line up with TRBD2. V was pared by 1 base and J by 8 bases, with 11 bases of the junction left unmatched. Germline loops: CDR1 MGHRA, CDR2 YSYEKL. The CDR3 covers 17 residues. The CDR3 nucleotides are TGCGCCAGCAGCCAAGCGGGTTTGGGACTAGCGAAGTATGAGCAGTTCTTC. Its translation is CASSQAGLGLAKYEQFF.

This chain connects TRBV28 to TRBJ2-3; 10 positions match TRBD2. V gave up 3 bases and J gave up 7 bases; unmatched junction bases: 13. From germline, CDR1 is MDHEN and CDR2 SYDVKM. The CDR3 length is 17 residues. CDR3 amino acids: CASSFPRGFSGRNTQYF. The CDR3, as DNA: TGTGCCAGCAGTTTCCCCAGGGGGTTTAGCGGGAGGAATACGCAGTATTTT. The full variable domain, with the rest looked up from reference TRBV28 and TRBJ2-3, is DVKVTQSSRYLVKRTGEKVFLECVQDMDHENMFWYRQDPGLGLRLIYFSYDVKMKEKGDIPEGYSVSREKKERFSLILESASTNQTSMYLCASSFPRGFSGRNTQYFGPGTRLTVL.

This chain uses TRBV20-1 with TRBJ2-7; 10 bases are a match to TRBD2. Germline V CDR1 and CDR2: DFQATT, SNEGSKA (reference sequence). The length of the CDR3 is 15 residues. V gave up 0 bases and J gave up 6 bases; unmatched junction bases: 8. The CDR3 DNA is TGCAGTGCTAGAGATCTAGCGGGGGTTCCTTTCGAGCAGTACTTC. Protein: CSARDLAGVPFEQYF.

The chain uses TRBV12-3 or TRBV12-4 and TRBJ2-1; TRBD1 matches 10 bases. CDR3 length: 15 amino acids. The junction had 8 bases not matched to a gene; V was cut back by 5 bases and J by 7 bases. The CDR3 reads CASSPGQGLWNEQFF. CDR3 in DNA: TGTGCCAGCAGTCCGGGACAGGGGCTGTGGAATGAGCAGTTCTTC.

This clonotype was observed at least ten times. The gene calls are TRBV6-1 and TRBJ1-1; D call uncertain. Germline values: CDR1 MNHNS, CDR2 SASEGT. V was cut by 7 bases and J by 1 base, with 16 bases left in between. CDR3 length: 15 amino acids. CDR3 DNA: TGTGCCAGCAAAGGGAGTTTTGGCAGGAACACTGAAGCTTTCTTT. Its protein is CASKGSFGRNTEAFF.

This clonotype turned up a few times. The chain joins TRBV9 to TRBJ2-5, with D perhaps given as TRBD1 or TRBD2 (5 bases each). Germline V CDR1 and CDR2: SGDLS, YYNGEE. Trimming removed 3 bases from V and 2 bases from J, with 11 bases in between. The CDR3 spans 14 residues. Here the CDR3 reads CASSAGTVQETQYF. The CDR3 coding sequence is TGTGCCAGCAGCGCAGGGACGGTTCAAGAGACCCAGTACTTC.

This clonotype was seen more than once but under ten times. The chain recombines TRBV20-1 with TRBJ1-1; 7 positions match TRBD1. This CDR3 spans 13 amino acids. The J segment lost 4 bases and the V segment lost 3 bases, leaving 5 bases of the junction unmatched. CDR1 DFQATT and CDR2 SNEGSKA come from the germline V gene (reference sequence). The CDR3 bases are TGCAGTGCTAGGACAGGGAGAGGCACTGAAGCTTTCTTT. Translated, it gives CSARTGRGTEAFF.

In this sample, this clonotype turned up a few times. This rearrangement joins TRBV11-3 to TRBJ1-1; no reliable D call. CDR3 size: 13 residues. Trimming stripped 8 bases from V and 4 bases from J, with 14 bases between. The germline V gene encodes CDR1 SGHNT and CDR2 YENEEA. CDR3 coding DNA: TGTGCCAGCCTCTTTCGAAAGAGCACTGAAGCTTTCTTT. Translation: CASLFRKSTEAFF.

This chain links TRBV6-2 or TRBV6-3 with TRBJ2-7; possibly TRBD2 for D (6 bases). Germline CDR1 MNHEY, CDR2 SVGEGT. Trimming left V 8 bases short and J 0 bases short, with 14 bases between. The CDR3 has 14 amino acids. The CDR3 bases are TGTGCCAGCTCGAATGCGGGACTCTCCTACGAGCAGTACTTC. Protein product: CASSNAGLSYEQYF.

The V and J genes are TRBV30 and TRBJ2-3, with 7 positions matching TRBD2. The CDR3 contains 15 residues. Germline CDR1 reads GTSNPN; CDR2 reads SVGIG (reference sequence). The junction had 8 bases not matched to a gene; V was cut back by 1 base and J by 4 bases. The CDR3 DNA follows: TGTGCCTGGAGTGCGGGGAGCGGGACTTCAGATACGCAGTATTTT. Translating gives CAWSAGSGTSDTQYF.

The chain joins TRBV4-1 to TRBJ2-7; D ambiguous. Germline CDR1 and CDR2: MGHRA and YSYEKL. V was clipped by 3 bases and J by 5 bases, with 11 bases between them. This CDR3 is built from 13 residues. DNA of the CDR3: TGCGCCAGCAGCCAGGTAATCTGGGACGAGCAGTACTTC. This gives the protein CASSQVIWDEQYF.